A single sample is the source of the 17 T cell receptor beta chains below, sequenced in a study of T-cell reconstitution after alpha-beta-depleted transplantation in children. The TCRbeta library incorporated unique molecular identifiers. TCRdb itself ran the PCR reads through MiXCR, one entry per CDR3 protein. The sample records about 200,000 distinct CDR3 sequences, approximately 6% being singletons. The sample was PBMCs, taken before TCRalphabeta/CD19-depleted stem cell transplant. The receptors were sampled from a girl under two years old with combined immunodeficiency, due to receive a stem cell transplant.

Ten or more counts support this clonotype. The V gene is TRBV15, the J gene TRBJ2-1, with D uncertain. This CDR3 region has 11 residues. The V gene lost 4 bases and the J gene lost 9 bases, with 7 bases spanning the gap. Germline V lookup: CDR1 LNHNV, CDR2 YYDKDF (reference sequence). CDR3 sequence (DNA): TGTGCCACCAGCATAGGAAGTGAGCAGTTCTTC. Translation gives CATSIGSEQFF.

This clonotype was seen repeatedly, ten times or more. The chain combines TRBV5-1 with TRBJ2-7; D possibly matches TRBD1 or TRBD2 (5 bases each). The CDR3 loop spans 14 amino acids. Germline values: CDR1 SGHRS, CDR2 YFSETQ. Trimming cost V 2 bases and J 6 bases, with 15 bases left between them. The CDR3 is CASSFPGRKGEQYF. CDR3 DNA: TGCGCCAGCAGCTTTCCGGGACGTAAGGGCGAGCAGTACTTC.

This clonotype was recorded at least ten times. V is TRBV12-3 or TRBV12-4 and J is TRBJ1-1, with D tentatively TRBD1 (6 bases). There are 16 residues in the CDR3. The ends were cut back, 5 bases at V and 0 bases at J, with 16 bases in the middle. The CDR3 DNA sequence: TGTGCCAGCAGTCTCACCCCCTGGACAGTGAACACTGAAGCTTTCTTT. It specifies CASSLTPWTVNTEAFF.

This clonotype was found many times. The chain is built from TRBV28 and TRBJ2-1; 8 bases line up with TRBD2. CDR3 length: 19 amino acids. Germline CDR1 MDHEN, CDR2 SYDVKM. V shed 2 bases and J 3 bases; nucleotides not matched to a gene: 15. The CDR3 here is CASSLTGRGGLVRYNEQFF. CDR3 in DNA: TGTGCCAGCAGTTTAACTGGACGGGGGGGACTAGTCCGCTACAATGAGCAGTTCTTC. The full variable domain, with the rest looked up from reference TRBV28 and TRBJ2-1, is DVKVTQSSRYLVKRTGEKVFLECVQDMDHENMFWYRQDPGLGLRLIYFSYDVKMKEKGDIPEGYSVSREKKERFSLILESASTNQTSMYLCASSLTGRGGLVRYNEQFFGPGTRLTVL.

The table lists this clonotype with a few counts. The chain recombines TRBV7-3 with TRBJ2-3; 11 bases map to TRBD1. V was pared by 4 bases and J by 5 bases, with 8 bases of the junction left unmatched. The CDR3 spans 16 residues. The V gene's germline CDR1 is SGHTA and CDR2 FQGTGA. The CDR3 protein is CASSSWDRGSGDTQYF. The CDR3 DNA reads TGTGCCAGCAGCTCTTGGGACAGGGGGTCGGGAGATACGCAGTATTTT.

This clonotype was detected ten times or more. The V and J genes are TRBV28 and TRBJ2-1, with unresolved D. This CDR3 spans 15 amino acids. The V end lost 3 bases, the J end lost 2 bases, and 11 bases lay between the germline ends. The germline gives CDR1 MDHEN, CDR2 SYDVKM. CDR3 amino acids: CASSFAGVTYNEQFF. CDR3 DNA: TGTGCCAGCAGTTTCGCAGGCGTTACCTACAATGAGCAGTTCTTC.

This clonotype has a count of ten or more. V and J are TRBV7-2 and TRBJ2-1; no firm D call. Trimming cost V 1 base and J 2 bases, with 9 bases left between them. The CDR3 totals 15 residues. CDR1 and CDR2 (germline): SGHTA, FQGNSA. The CDR3 loop is CASSLDAQAYNEQFF. Here the CDR3 DNA reads TGTGCCAGCAGCTTAGACGCACAAGCCTACAATGAGCAGTTCTTC.

Concerning this clonotype: Relative to the germline gene, one junction end is altered; a read error may explain this. J is TRBJ2-5 and V is TRBV20-1; weak D call: TRBD2 (5 bases). Germline CDR1 is DFQATT and CDR2 is SNEGSKA (reference sequence). This CDR3 comprises 16 residues. CDR3: CCARDGVGERQETQYF. CDR3 DNA: TGCTGTGCTAGAGACGGGGTCGGGGAACGTCAAGAGACCCAGTACTTC.

This clonotype was detected many times. This chain uses TRBV28 with TRBJ2-7; TRBD2 aligns across 13 bases. This CDR3 has 16 amino acids. Losses at the gene ends were 2 bases for V and 3 bases for J; bases not matched to a gene: 4. Germline assignment: CDR1 MDHEN and CDR2 SYDVKM. In DNA form, the CDR3 reads TGTGCCAGCAGTTTAGTCCGGACTAGCGGGAGCTACGAGCAGTACTTC. This codes for CASSLVRTSGSYEQYF.

In this sample, this clonotype turned up many times. The V gene is TRBV20-1, the J gene TRBJ2-7; TRBD2 is a possible D gene (6 bases). Germline assignment: CDR1 DFQATT and CDR2 SNEGSKA (reference sequence). The V end lost 7 bases, the J end lost 3 bases, and 16 bases lay between the germline ends. This CDR3 has 13 residues. The CDR3 DNA is TGCAGTGTCCAGGCTCCTAGCGACTACGAGCAGTACTTC. It codes for CSVQAPSDYEQYF.

This clonotype was picked up many times. The chain joins TRBV14 to TRBJ2-1; 15 bases are a match to TRBD2. CDR1 is SGHDN and CDR2 is FVKESK in the germline V gene. The CDR3 consists of 17 residues. V lost 1 base, J lost 7 bases, and 5 bases stayed unmatched. CDR3 amino acids: CASSQGAGTSGRNEQFF. CDR3 coding DNA: TGTGCCAGCAGCCAAGGCGCAGGGACTAGCGGGAGGAATGAGCAGTTCTTC.

This clonotype was seen many times. The chain uses TRBV28 and TRBJ1-4; no clear D. This CDR3 has 15 amino acids. Trimming took off 1 base at V and 8 bases at J, with 14 bases between the two ends. Germline CDR1 reads MDHEN; CDR2 reads SYDVKM. The CDR3: CASSLSYLTSEKLFF. CDR3 sequence (DNA): TGTGCCAGCAGTTTATCCTACCTGACATCGGAAAAACTGTTTTTT.

Many counts were recorded for this clonotype. V usage is TRBV27 and J usage is TRBJ1-2; D is perhaps TRBD1 (6 bases). The V and J ends lost 0 bases and 4 bases respectively, with 12 bases between them. This CDR3 region has 15 residues. Germline values: CDR1 MNHEY, CDR2 SMNVEV (reference sequence). The CDR3 region has the DNA TGTGCCAGCAGTTTATCGGAGGCCAGGGGCTATGGCTACACCTTC. It encodes CASSLSEARGYGYTF.

This clonotype was counted at least ten times. V gene TRBV14 combines with J gene TRBJ2-5; possible D gene TRBD1, 6 bases. V lost 3 bases to trimming and J lost 1 base, with 15 bases between them. The CDR3 is 16 residues long. Per the germline V gene, CDR1 is SGHDN and CDR2 is FVKESK. CDR3 loop: CASSHKPGQLQETQYF. In DNA form, the CDR3 reads TGTGCCAGCAGCCACAAGCCGGGACAACTCCAAGAGACCCAGTACTTC.

The genes are TRBV7-8 and TRBJ1-4, with TRBD1 identical over 10 bases. Germline-derived CDR1 and CDR2 are SGHVS and FQNEAQ. This CDR3 spans 17 amino acids. V lost 4 bases to trimming and J lost 2 bases; unmatched junction nucleotides: 7. This chain's CDR3 is CASSSLDRGRTNEKLFF. The CDR3 nucleotides are TGTGCCAGCAGCTCCTTAGACAGGGGGCGGACTAATGAAAAACTGTTTTTT.

At least ten counts were recorded for this clonotype. The V gene is TRBV28, the J gene TRBJ2-7; 12 bases are shared with TRBD2. With 5 bases clipped from V and 3 bases from J, the junction kept 11 bases outside the gene matches. Germline V gene lookup returns CDR1 MDHEN and CDR2 SYDVKM. The CDR3 runs 17 residues. This chain's CDR3 is CASSLPTSGSYNYEQYF. CDR3 DNA sequence: TGTGCCAGCAGTCTACCGACTAGCGGGAGTTACAACTACGAGCAGTACTTC.

This clonotype was seen ten or more times. The V gene is TRBV5-1, the J gene TRBJ2-3; D unclear. Germline values: CDR1 SGHRS, CDR2 YFSETQ. The CDR3 totals 15 residues. Trimming pared 0 bases from V and 2 bases from J, leaving 10 bases between. The CDR3 sequence: CASSLVGPATDTQYF. The DNA of the CDR3 is TGCGCCAGCAGCTTGGTGGGTCCGGCCACAGATACGCAGTATTTT.